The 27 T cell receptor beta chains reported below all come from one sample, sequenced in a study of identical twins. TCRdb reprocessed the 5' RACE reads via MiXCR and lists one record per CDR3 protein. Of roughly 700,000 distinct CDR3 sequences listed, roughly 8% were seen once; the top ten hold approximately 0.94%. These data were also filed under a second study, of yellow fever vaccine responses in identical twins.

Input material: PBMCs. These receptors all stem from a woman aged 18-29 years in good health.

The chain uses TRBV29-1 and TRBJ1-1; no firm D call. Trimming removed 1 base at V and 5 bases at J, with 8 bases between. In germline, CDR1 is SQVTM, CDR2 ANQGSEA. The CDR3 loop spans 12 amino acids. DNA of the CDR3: TGCAGCGTTGAAGGAAGCATGACTGAAGCTTTCTTT. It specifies CSVEGSMTEAFF.

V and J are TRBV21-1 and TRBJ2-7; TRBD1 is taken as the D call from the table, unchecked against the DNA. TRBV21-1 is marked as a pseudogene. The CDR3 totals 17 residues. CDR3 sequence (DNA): TGTGCCAGCAGCAAAGGGATGGGGGGGACAGTTGGCTACGAGCAGTACTTC. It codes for CASSKGMGGTVGYEQYF.

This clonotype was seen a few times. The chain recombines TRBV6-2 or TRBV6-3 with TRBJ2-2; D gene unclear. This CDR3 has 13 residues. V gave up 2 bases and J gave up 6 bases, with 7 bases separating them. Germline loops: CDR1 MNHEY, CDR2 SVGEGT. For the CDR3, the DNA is TGTGCCAGCAGTTACGTTTCTTCCGGGGAGCTGTTTTTT. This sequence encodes CASSYVSSGELFF.

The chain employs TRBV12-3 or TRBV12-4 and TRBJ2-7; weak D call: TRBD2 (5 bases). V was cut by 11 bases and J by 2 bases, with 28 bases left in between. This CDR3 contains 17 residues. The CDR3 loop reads CASAGGAVGLSPYEQYF. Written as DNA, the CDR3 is TGTGCCTCAGCAGGAGGAGCGGTAGGCCTAAGCCCCTACGAGCAGTACTTC.

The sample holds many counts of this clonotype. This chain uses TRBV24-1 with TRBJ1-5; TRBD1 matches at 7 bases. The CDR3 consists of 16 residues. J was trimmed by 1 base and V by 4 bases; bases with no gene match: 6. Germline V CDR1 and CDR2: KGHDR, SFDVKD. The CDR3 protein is CATSDRGTASNQPQHF. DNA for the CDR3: TGTGCCACCAGTGACCGAGGGACAGCAAGCAATCAGCCCCAGCATTTT.

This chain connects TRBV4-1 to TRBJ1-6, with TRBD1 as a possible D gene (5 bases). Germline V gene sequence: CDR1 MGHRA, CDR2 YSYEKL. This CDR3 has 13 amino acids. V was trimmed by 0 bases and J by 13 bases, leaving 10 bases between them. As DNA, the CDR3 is TGCGCCAGCAGCCAAGATAGGGGTATCCCCCTCCACTTT. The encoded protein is CASSQDRGIPLHF.

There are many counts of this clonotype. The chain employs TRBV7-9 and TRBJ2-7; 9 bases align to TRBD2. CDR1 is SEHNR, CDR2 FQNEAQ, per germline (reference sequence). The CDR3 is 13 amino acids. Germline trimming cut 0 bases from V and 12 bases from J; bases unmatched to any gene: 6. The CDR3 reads CASSLAPSGMLYF. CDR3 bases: TGTGCCAGCAGCTTAGCGCCTAGCGGGATGTTGTACTTC.

CDR3 loop: CASSRQFGEVGETQYF. The DNA of the CDR3 is TGCGCCAGCAGCCGCCAGTTTGGGGAGGTGGGAGAGACCCAGTACTTC. This chain uses TRBV4-1 with TRBJ2-5, with a tentative D call TRBD2 (6 bases). V was shortened by 4 bases and J by 4 bases, with 19 bases between the two germline ends. The V gene's germline CDR1 is MGHRA and CDR2 YSYEKL. The CDR3 covers 16 residues.

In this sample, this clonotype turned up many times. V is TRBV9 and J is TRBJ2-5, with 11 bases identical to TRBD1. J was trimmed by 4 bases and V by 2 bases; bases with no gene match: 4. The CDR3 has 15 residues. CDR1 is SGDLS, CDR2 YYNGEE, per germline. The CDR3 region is CASSVGTGGGETQYF. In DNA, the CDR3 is TGTGCCAGCAGCGTGGGGACAGGGGGTGGAGAGACCCAGTACTTC.

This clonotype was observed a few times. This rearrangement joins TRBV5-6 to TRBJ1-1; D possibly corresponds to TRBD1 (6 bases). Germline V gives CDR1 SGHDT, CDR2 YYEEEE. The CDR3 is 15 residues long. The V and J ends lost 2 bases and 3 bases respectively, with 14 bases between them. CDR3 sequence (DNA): TGTGCCAGCAGCTTAATGTTCCAGGGGTACACTGAAGCTTTCTTT. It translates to CASSLMFQGYTEAFF.

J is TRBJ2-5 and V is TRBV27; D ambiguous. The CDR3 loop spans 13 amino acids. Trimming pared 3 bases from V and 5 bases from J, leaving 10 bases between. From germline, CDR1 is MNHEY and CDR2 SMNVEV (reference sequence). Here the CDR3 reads CASSFSYRETQYF. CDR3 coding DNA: TGTGCCAGCAGTTTTTCTTATCGGGAGACCCAGTACTTC.

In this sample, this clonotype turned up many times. CDR3 loop: CASSHYPLDSQKETQYF. The CDR3 nucleotides are TGTGCCAGCAGTCACTACCCATTAGACAGTCAGAAGGAGACCCAGTACTTC. The chain uses TRBV28 and TRBJ2-5; weak D call: TRBD1 (5 bases). The CDR3 runs 17 residues. Per the germline V gene, CDR1 is MDHEN and CDR2 is SYDVKM. Trimming took off 5 bases at V and 5 bases at J, with 24 bases between the two ends.

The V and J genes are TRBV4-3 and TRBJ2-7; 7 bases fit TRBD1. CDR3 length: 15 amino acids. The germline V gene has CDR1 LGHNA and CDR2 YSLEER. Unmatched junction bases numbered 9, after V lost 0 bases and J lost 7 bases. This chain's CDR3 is CASSQDTDREREQYF. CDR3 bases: TGCGCCAGCAGCCAAGATACCGACAGGGAGAGGGAGCAGTACTTC.

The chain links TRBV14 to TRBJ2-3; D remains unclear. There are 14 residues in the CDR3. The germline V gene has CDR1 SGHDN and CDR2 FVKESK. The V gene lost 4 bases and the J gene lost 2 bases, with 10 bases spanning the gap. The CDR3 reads CASSPTYNTDTQYF. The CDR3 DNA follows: TGTGCCAGCAGCCCCACCTATAACACAGATACGCAGTATTTT.

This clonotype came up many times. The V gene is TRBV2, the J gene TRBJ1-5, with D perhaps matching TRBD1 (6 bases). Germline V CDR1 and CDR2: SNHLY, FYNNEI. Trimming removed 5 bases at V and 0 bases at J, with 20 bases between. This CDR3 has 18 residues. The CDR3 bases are TGTGCCAGCAGTTCTTTACAGGGCCCCGATTATAGCAATCAGCCCCAGCATTTT. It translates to CASSSLQGPDYSNQPQHF.

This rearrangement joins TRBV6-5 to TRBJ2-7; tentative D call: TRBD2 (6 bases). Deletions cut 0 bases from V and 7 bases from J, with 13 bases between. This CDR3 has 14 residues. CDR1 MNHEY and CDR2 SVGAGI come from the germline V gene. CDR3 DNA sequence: TGTGCCAGCAGTTACTCTGTCTCGGGGGATGAGCAGTACTTC. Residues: CASSYSVSGDEQYF.

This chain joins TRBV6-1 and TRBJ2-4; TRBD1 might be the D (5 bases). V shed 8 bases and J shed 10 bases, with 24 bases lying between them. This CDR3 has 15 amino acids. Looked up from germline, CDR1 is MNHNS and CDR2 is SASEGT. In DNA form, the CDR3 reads TGTGCCAGCCGAGAACGCCCTAAGGGGAATGGGATTCAGTACTTC. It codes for CASRERPKGNGIQYF.

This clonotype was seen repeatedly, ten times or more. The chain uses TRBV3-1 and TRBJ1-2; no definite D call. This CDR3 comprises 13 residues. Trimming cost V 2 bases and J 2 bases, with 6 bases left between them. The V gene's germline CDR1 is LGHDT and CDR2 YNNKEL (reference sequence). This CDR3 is CASSQRENYGYTF. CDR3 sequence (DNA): TGTGCCAGCAGCCAAAGGGAGAACTATGGCTACACCTTC. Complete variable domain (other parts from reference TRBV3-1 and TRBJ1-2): DTAVSQTPKYLVTQMGNDKSIKCEQNLGHDTMYWYKQDSKKFLKIMFSYNNKELIINETVPNRFSPKSPDKAHLNLHINSLELGDSAVYFCASSQRENYGYTFGSGTRLTVV.

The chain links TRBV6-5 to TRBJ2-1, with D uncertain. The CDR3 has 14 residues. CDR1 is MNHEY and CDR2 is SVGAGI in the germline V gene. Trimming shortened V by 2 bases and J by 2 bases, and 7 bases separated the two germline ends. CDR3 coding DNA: TGTGCCAGCAGTTACGGGGTAGCCTACAATGAGCAGTTCTTC. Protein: CASSYGVAYNEQFF.

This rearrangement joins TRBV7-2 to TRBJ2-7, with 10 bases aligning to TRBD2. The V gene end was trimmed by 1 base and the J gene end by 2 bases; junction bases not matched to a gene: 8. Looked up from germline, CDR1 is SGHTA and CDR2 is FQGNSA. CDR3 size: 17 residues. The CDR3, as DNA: TGTGCCAGCAGCTTAGTTCCTTCTAGCGGGGGTCCCTACGAGCAGTACTTC. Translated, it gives CASSLVPSSGGPYEQYF.

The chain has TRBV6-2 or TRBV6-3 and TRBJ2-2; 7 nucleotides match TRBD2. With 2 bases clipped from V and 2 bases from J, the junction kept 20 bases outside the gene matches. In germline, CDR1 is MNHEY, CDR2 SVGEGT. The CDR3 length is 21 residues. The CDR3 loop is CASSYAPGRAGVYANTGELFF. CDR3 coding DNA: TGTGCCAGCAGTTACGCTCCAGGCAGGGCGGGAGTTTACGCCAACACCGGGGAGCTGTTTTTT.

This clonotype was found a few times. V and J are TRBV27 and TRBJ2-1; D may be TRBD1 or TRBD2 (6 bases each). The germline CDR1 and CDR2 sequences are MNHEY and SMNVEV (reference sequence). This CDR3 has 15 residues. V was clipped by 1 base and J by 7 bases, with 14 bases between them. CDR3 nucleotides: TGTGCCAGCAGTTTATATAACAGGGCGGGGAATGAGCAGTTCTTC. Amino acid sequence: CASSLYNRAGNEQFF.

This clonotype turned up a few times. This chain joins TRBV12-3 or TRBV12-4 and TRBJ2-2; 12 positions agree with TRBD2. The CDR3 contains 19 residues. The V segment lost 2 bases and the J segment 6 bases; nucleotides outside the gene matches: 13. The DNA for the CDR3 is TGTGCCAGCAGTTTAAAGGCGACTAGCGGGAGTACGATCGCCGGGGAGCTGTTTTTT. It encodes CASSLKATSGSTIAGELFF.

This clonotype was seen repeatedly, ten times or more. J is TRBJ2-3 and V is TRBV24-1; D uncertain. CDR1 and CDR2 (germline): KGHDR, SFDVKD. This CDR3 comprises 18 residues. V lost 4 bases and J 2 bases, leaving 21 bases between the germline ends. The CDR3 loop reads CATSDLGWPALLTDTQYF. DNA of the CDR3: TGTGCCACCAGTGACCTTGGTTGGCCAGCGTTACTCACAGATACGCAGTATTTT.

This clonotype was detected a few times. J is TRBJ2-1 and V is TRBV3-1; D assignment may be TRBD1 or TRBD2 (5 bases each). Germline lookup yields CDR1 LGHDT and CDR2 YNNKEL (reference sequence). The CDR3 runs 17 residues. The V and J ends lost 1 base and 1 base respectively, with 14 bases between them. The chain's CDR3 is CASSQVRVAGSYNEQFF. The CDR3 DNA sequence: TGTGCCAGCAGCCAAGTGAGGGTAGCAGGGTCCTACAATGAGCAGTTCTTC.

The CDR3 DNA follows: TGCAGTGCTAAAGACCGCCGGGGACTCAACGAGCAGTACTTC. This gives the protein CSAKDRRGLNEQYF. The chain has TRBV20-1 and TRBJ2-7, with D maybe TRBD2 (6 bases). CDR1 and CDR2 (germline): DFQATT, SNEGSKA (reference sequence). Trimming removed 4 bases at V and 5 bases at J, with 18 bases between. The CDR3 consists of 14 residues.

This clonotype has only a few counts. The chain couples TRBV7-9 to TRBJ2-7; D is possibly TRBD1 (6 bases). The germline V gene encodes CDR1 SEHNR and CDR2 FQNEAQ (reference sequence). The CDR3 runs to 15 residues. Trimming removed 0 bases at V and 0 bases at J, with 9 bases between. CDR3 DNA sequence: TGTGCCAGCAGCTTAGCTCGGGACAACTCCTACGAGCAGTACTTC. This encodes CASSLARDNSYEQYF.